The 5 T cell receptor beta chains given below trace back to one sample, sequenced in a study of T cell responses to AZD1222 COVID-19 vaccine. Libraries were prepared by immunoSEQ multiplex PCR; TCRdb keeps only in-frame clonotypes and omits some of them. This sample carries fewer than 150,000 clones, roughly 86% of them seen once, and the ten largest clones take 4.4%. This material consisted of peripheral blood, taken on day 0 of AZD1222 vaccination. Every receptor here comes from an adult in good health.

The count of this clone is one. The V call is TRBV25-1, the J call TRBJ1-2, with 9 bases identical to TRBD1. CDR1 is MGHDK and CDR2 is SYGVNS in the germline V gene. The CDR3 loop spans 14 amino acids. The V and J ends lost 3 bases and 6 bases, in that order; junction bases with no gene match: 5. CDR3 sequence reads: CASSDGQGLNGYTF. CDR3 nucleotide sequence: TGTGCCAGCAGTGACGGACAGGGGCTCAATGGCTACACCTTC.

This clone appeared once. The chain has TRBV10-3 and TRBJ1-3, with D possibly TRBD1 on 5 matching bases. The CDR3 totals 15 residues. Trimming pared 0 bases from V and 1 base from J, leaving 7 bases between. Germline CDR1 reads ENHRY; CDR2 reads SYGVKD. CDR3 region: CAISESAGSGNTIYF. In DNA, the CDR3 is TGTGCCATCAGTGAGTCGGCAGGGTCTGGAAACACCATATATTTT.

The CDR3 nucleotides are TGTGCCAGCAGCTTAATAGGGAACGGCTACACCTTC. It codes for CASSLIGNGYTF. V usage is TRBV13 and J usage is TRBJ1-2; D gene uncertain. Trimming stripped 2 bases from V and 8 bases from J, with 9 bases between. The germline gives CDR1 PRHDT, CDR2 FYEKMQ (reference sequence). The CDR3 covers 12 residues.

J is TRBJ2-1 and V is TRBV25-1, with D perhaps assigned TRBD1 or TRBD2 (6 bases each). CDR1 MGHDK and CDR2 SYGVNS come from the germline V gene. Trimming left V 3 bases short and J 8 bases short, with 14 bases between. This CDR3 contains 14 residues. CDR3 protein: CASSETGAGDEQFF. CDR3 coding DNA: TGTGCCAGCAGTGAGACGGGGGCCGGGGATGAGCAGTTCTTC.

The gene calls are TRBV9 and TRBJ2-2, with unresolved D. From germline, CDR1 is SGDLS and CDR2 YYNGEE. V lost 1 base to trimming and J lost 4 bases, with 5 bases between them. The CDR3 spans 13 residues. Here the CDR3 DNA reads TGTGCCAGCAGCGTAATTAGCACCGGGGAGCTGTTTTTT. Translation gives CASSVISTGELFF.